The 23 T cell receptor beta chains in this list originate from one sample, sequenced in a study of blood T cell repertoires in COVID-19. The assay was immunoSEQ multiplex PCR, and TCRdb's table has in-frame clones only and misses some. The repertoire holds approximately 130,000 clones, with approximately 85% as singletons. The specimen was peripheral blood. These receptors were obtained from a human donor in a cohort sampled during active COVID-19.

This chain links TRBV29-1 with TRBJ2-3; 7 bases match TRBD2. The V and J ends lost 2 bases and 2 bases, in that order; junction bases with no gene match: 4. Per germline, CDR1 SQVTM and CDR2 ANQGSEA. The CDR3 extends over 14 amino acids. The DNA for the CDR3 is TGCAGCGTTGAACGGGGGACTACCACAGATACGCAGTATTTT. It translates to CSVERGTTTDTQYF.

V is TRBV27 and J is TRBJ1-5; 7 positions match TRBD1. V dropped 5 bases and J dropped 7; count of bases not matched to a gene: 5. The CDR3 has 13 residues. Germline CDR1 MNHEY, CDR2 SMNVEV (reference sequence). DNA of the CDR3: TGTGCCAGCAGTGTAGGGGGACAGCAGCCCCAGCATTTT. It encodes CASSVGGQQPQHF.

The chain couples TRBV5-1 to TRBJ2-3, with TRBD2 matching 14 bases. Losses at the gene ends were 0 bases for V and 13 bases for J; bases not matched to a gene: 13. Germline V gene data show CDR1 as SGHRS and CDR2 as YFSETQ. CDR3 length: 17 residues. DNA of the CDR3: TGCGCCAGCAGCTTGGCCACATCGGGACTAGCGGGGGTTGATGAGTATTTT. Its translation: CASSLATSGLAGVDEYF.

The V and J genes are TRBV6-1 and TRBJ1-1; no clear D. Germline values: CDR1 MNHNS, CDR2 SASEGT. The CDR3 totals 14 residues. V dropped 2 bases and J dropped 3 bases, with 10 bases sitting between them. The CDR3 loop reads CASSELSTDTEAFF. For the CDR3, the DNA is TGTGCCAGCAGTGAACTGTCCACGGACACTGAAGCTTTCTTT.

CDR3 coding DNA: TGTGCCTGGTTTAGCGGGAGCGGGGAGCTGTTTTTT. Translating it yields CAWFSGSGELFF. The chain employs TRBV30 and TRBJ2-2, with TRBD2 matching 9 bases. This CDR3 is built from 12 residues. J was trimmed by 7 bases and V by 5 bases; bases with no gene match: 2. Germline V gene lookup returns CDR1 GTSNPN and CDR2 SVGIG (reference sequence).

The chain is built from TRBV9 and TRBJ2-2, with D maybe TRBD1 (6 bases). The V end lost 4 bases, the J end lost 1 base, and 11 bases lay between the germline ends. Germline CDR1 reads SGDLS; CDR2 reads YYNGEE. This CDR3 is 15 amino acids long. The DNA of the CDR3 is TGTGCCAGCAGCCCCAGGGGATTGAACACCGGGGAGCTGTTTTTT. Protein: CASSPRGLNTGELFF.

V usage is TRBV19 and J usage is TRBJ1-6; 10 bases match TRBD1. This CDR3 is built from 16 residues. Germline assignment: CDR1 LNHDA and CDR2 SQIVND (reference sequence). With 5 bases clipped from V and 9 bases from J, the junction kept 10 bases outside the gene matches. The DNA for the CDR3 is TGTGCCAGTAGTCCCAGGGACAGGGGAAGCGGTTCACCCCTCCACTTT. This codes for CASSPRDRGSGSPLHF.

This chain joins TRBV6-5 and TRBJ2-2; 11 nucleotides line up with TRBD2. V lost 4 bases, J lost 5 bases, and 3 bases stayed unmatched. From germline, CDR1 is MNHEY and CDR2 SVGAGI. The CDR3 has 15 amino acids. The DNA of the CDR3 is TGTGCCAGCAGTTCTAGCGGGGGGCGGACCGGGGAGCTGTTTTTT. This codes for CASSSSGGRTGELFF.

J is TRBJ1-4 and V is TRBV6-5, with TRBD1 matching over 8 bases. The CDR3 spans 12 residues. Germline V lookup: CDR1 MNHEY, CDR2 SVGAGI. V shed 10 bases, J shed 8 bases, and the junction held 6 bases outside the gene matches. CDR3 sequence (DNA): TGTGCCACTGGACAGGGTGACGAAAAACTGTTTTTT. Its protein is CATGQGDEKLFF.

This clone occurred once. The chain links TRBV11-3 to TRBJ2-3; D is unresolved. CDR3 length equals 14 residues. Germline values: CDR1 SGHNT, CDR2 YENEEA. V dropped 5 bases and J dropped 1 base, with 10 bases sitting between them. DNA for the CDR3: TGTGCCAGCAGCCCCCCGACTCGCACAGATACGCAGTATTTT. This encodes CASSPPTRTDTQYF.

This clone was found a few times. The chain carries TRBV25-1 and TRBJ2-7; 11 bases fit TRBD1. The CDR3 is 13 residues long. CDR1 is MGHDK, CDR2 SYGVNS, per germline. Unmatched junction bases numbered 2, after V lost 4 bases and J lost 6 bases. The CDR3 spells CASSGTGGGEQYV. In DNA form, the CDR3 reads TGTGCCAGCAGTGGGACAGGGGGCGGCGAGCAGTACGTC.

This clone was picked up one time. This chain links TRBV11-3 with TRBJ1-3; perhaps TRBD1 as D (5 bases). CDR1 and CDR2 from the germline V gene are SGHNT and YENEEA. V gave up 0 bases and J gave up 7 bases, with 13 bases separating them. The CDR3 runs to 15 residues. The CDR3 region has the DNA TGTGCCAGCAGCTTAGATCCTCAGGGTTGGAACACCATATATTTT. Amino acids: CASSLDPQGWNTIYF.

This sequence joins TRBV6-6 and TRBJ1-1, with a weak D call TRBD1 (6 bases). V was clipped by 9 bases and J by 5 bases, with 16 bases between them. CDR1 is MNHNY, CDR2 SVGAGI, per germline (reference sequence). The CDR3 has 13 residues. CDR3 DNA sequence: TGTGCCAGTCCAACAGGGTGGGGGACTGAAGCTTTCTTT. It translates to CASPTGWGTEAFF.

This chain links TRBV4-3 with TRBJ1-2; D is ambiguous. Trimming cost V 0 bases and J 8 bases, with 16 bases left between them. From germline, CDR1 is LGHNA and CDR2 YSLEER. The CDR3 extends over 15 amino acids. DNA of the CDR3: TGCGCCAGCAGCCAAGAGGATCGCCCGGGGATGGGCTACACCTTC. Its translation is CASSQEDRPGMGYTF.

The chain is built from TRBV6-5 and TRBJ2-5; 10 bases match TRBD2. The CDR3 is made up of 16 amino acids. The V gene end was trimmed by 4 bases and the J gene end by 0 bases; junction bases not matched to a gene: 5. Germline V gene sequence: CDR1 MNHEY, CDR2 SVGAGI. CDR3: CASSSPLAGHQETQYF. In DNA, the CDR3 is TGTGCCAGCAGTTCCCCACTAGCGGGGCACCAAGAGACCCAGTACTTC.

The chain carries TRBV29-1 and TRBJ1-1; D remains unclear. This CDR3 has 10 residues. Germline V gene lookup returns CDR1 SQVTM and CDR2 ANQGSEA. The V end was cut by 6 bases, the J end by 5 bases, with 7 bases between. The CDR3 region is CSVLVTEAFF. Here the CDR3 DNA reads TGCAGCGTATTAGTTACTGAAGCTTTCTTT.

The table lists this clone with a count of one. J is TRBJ2-2 and V is TRBV7-9; D is possibly TRBD2 (6 bases). Deletions cut 3 bases from V and 1 base from J, with 6 bases between. The CDR3 is made up of 14 amino acids. Germline loops: CDR1 SEHNR, CDR2 FQNEAQ (reference sequence). CDR3 protein: CASSFGGNTGELFF. The CDR3 DNA reads TGTGCCAGCAGCTTCGGGGGGAACACCGGGGAGCTGTTTTTT.

This chain connects TRBV5-1 to TRBJ1-1, with TRBD1 as a possible D gene (6 bases). Germline CDR1 and CDR2: SGHRS and YFSETQ. The CDR3 consists of 13 residues. Trimming took off 0 bases at V and 9 bases at J, with 12 bases between the two ends. The DNA for the CDR3 is TGCGCCAGCAGCTTGGGGGGGCAGTTAAAAGCTTTCTTT. It translates to CASSLGGQLKAFF.

This chain joins TRBV11-2 and TRBJ1-5; 9 nucleotides match TRBD1. This CDR3 has 17 amino acids. Germline loops: CDR1 SGHAT, CDR2 FQNNGV. After removal of 5 bases from V and 5 bases from J, the junction contained 13 bases not matched to a gene. CDR3 in DNA: TGTGCCAGCAGCAGGGACAGGGCGGAATCCCCTTATCAGCCCCAGCATTTT. Protein: CASSRDRAESPYQPQHF.

There are many counts of this clone. This rearrangement joins TRBV30 to TRBJ2-7, with TRBD2 identical over 7 bases. From germline, CDR1 is GTSNPN and CDR2 SVGIG (reference sequence). The V gene end was trimmed by 4 bases and the J gene end by 3 bases; junction bases not matched to a gene: 6. CDR3 length: 13 amino acids. CDR3 region: CAWTTSLNYEQYF. In nucleotides, the CDR3 is TGTGCCTGGACGACTAGCCTCAACTACGAGCAGTACTTC.

The chain is built from TRBV7-9 and TRBJ2-5; TRBD2 matches at 8 bases. In germline, CDR1 is SEHNR, CDR2 FQNEAQ (reference sequence). V lost 4 bases, J lost 4 bases, and 11 bases stayed unmatched. There are 16 residues in the CDR3. CDR3 sequence (DNA): TGTGCCAGCAGCTCAATTACTAGCGGCTCGCGAGAGACCCAGTACTTC. Protein: CASSSITSGSRETQYF. The full variable domain, rest sourced from reference TRBV7-9 and TRBJ2-5, is DTGVSQNPRHKITKRGQNVTFRCDPISEHNRLYWYRQTLGQGPEFLTYFQNEAQLEKSRLLSDRFSAERPKGSFSTLEIQRTEQGDSAMYLCASSSITSGSRETQYFGPGTRLLVL.

In this sample, this clone turned up a few times. This chain connects TRBV14 to TRBJ1-2; D possibly corresponds to TRBD1 (5 bases). The CDR3 sequence is 16 residues long. Germline values: CDR1 SGHDN, CDR2 FVKESK. V was trimmed by 4 bases and J by 2 bases, leaving 17 bases between them. CDR3 loop: CASSPIGASLNYGYTF. The CDR3 DNA reads as TGTGCCAGCAGCCCCATTGGGGCATCTCTAAACTATGGCTACACCTTC.

This rearrangement joins TRBV12-3 or TRBV12-4 to TRBJ1-2, with TRBD1 as a possible D gene (5 bases). This CDR3 is 11 amino acids long. The V end lost 8 bases, the J end lost 5 bases, and 9 bases lay between the germline ends. The CDR3 loop reads CASQTAYGYTF. CDR3 sequence (DNA): TGTGCCAGCCAGACAGCGTATGGCTACACCTTC.